This T cell receptor (beta chain) was recorded in a study of blood T cell repertoires in COVID-19. Overall study: There were acute and convalescent COVID-19 samples, and they came from the United States, Italy and Spain. In each case, the material was cDNA or gDNA derived from T cells, B-cell-depleted T cells, or PBMCs.

Participants, roughly 18 to 90 years old, spanned some 23 US areas. Cohorts were based on clinical histories the participants reported. V was pared by 1 base and J by 3 bases, with 8 bases between. CDR1 is SGDLS, CDR2 YYNGEE, per germline. The CDR3 has 14 amino acids. The sample holds a few counts of this clone. Clones were sequenced by immunoSEQ multiplex PCR, and TCRdb holds only the in-frame ones, with some missing. The sample has about 400,000 clones, roughly 87% seen once. The source material was PBMCs or T cells enriched from blood (not recorded which). This rearrangement joins TRBV9 to TRBJ2-1, with D uncertain. This sequence originates from a woman aged 18-29 years with acute COVID-19. The DNA of the CDR3 is TGTGCCAGCAGCGTATTCCCCATCTACAATGAGCAGTTCTTC. Translated: CASSVFPIYNEQFF.